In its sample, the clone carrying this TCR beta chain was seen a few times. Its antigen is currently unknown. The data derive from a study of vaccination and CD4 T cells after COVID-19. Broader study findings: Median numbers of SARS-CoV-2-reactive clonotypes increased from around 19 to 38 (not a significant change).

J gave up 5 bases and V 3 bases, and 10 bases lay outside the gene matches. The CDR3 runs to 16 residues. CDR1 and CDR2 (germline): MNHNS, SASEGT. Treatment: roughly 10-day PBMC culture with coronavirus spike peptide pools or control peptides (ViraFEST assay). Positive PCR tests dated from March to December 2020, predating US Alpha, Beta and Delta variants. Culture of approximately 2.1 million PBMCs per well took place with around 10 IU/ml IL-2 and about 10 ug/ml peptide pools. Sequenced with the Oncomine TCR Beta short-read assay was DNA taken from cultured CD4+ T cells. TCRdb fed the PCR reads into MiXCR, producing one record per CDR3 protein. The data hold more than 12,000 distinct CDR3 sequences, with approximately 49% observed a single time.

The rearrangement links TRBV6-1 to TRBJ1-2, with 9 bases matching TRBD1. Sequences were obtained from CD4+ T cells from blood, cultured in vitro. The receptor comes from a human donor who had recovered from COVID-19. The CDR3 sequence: CASSDEGQGSLYGYTF. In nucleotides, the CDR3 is TGTGCCAGCAGTGACGAGGGACAGGGAAGTCTGTATGGCTACACCTTC.